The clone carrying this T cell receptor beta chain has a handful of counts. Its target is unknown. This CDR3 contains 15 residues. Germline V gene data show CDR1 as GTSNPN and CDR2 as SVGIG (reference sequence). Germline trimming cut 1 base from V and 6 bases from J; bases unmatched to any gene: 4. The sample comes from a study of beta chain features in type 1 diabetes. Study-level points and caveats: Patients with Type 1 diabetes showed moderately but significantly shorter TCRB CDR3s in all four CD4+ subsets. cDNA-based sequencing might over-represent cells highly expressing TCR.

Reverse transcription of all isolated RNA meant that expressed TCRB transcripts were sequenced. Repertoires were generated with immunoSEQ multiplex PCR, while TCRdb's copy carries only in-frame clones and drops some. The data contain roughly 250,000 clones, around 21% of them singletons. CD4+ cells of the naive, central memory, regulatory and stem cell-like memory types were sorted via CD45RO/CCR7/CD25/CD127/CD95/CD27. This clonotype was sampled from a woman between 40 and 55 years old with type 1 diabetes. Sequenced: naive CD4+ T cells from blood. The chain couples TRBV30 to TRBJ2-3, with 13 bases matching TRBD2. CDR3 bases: TGTGCCTGGAGTGGGACTAGCGGGAGTGCGGATACGCAGTATTTT. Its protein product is CAWSGTSGSADTQYF.